The sample holds a few counts of the clone carrying this T cell receptor (beta chain). The antigen remains unidentified. This sample was taken from a study of blood T cells in healthy people across ages. Across the whole study: About one barcoded TCR beta cDNA was captured per two T cells.

Then a second PCR, running about 7 to 11 cycles, was carried out with a sample-barcoded 5' primer and a J-beta primer mix. Each cDNA molecule received a tag from a template-switch adaptor that had 12 random nucleotides. One entry per CDR3 protein, called by TCRdb with MiXCR from the 5' RACE reads. The sample carries about 970,000 distinct CDR3 sequences, roughly 47% recorded once. The CDR3 is 16 residues long. Trimming shortened V by 6 bases and J by 10 bases, and 22 bases separated the two germline ends. The germline gives CDR1 MNHEY, CDR2 SVGEGT. Overall study results and limits: Researchers judged that diversity estimates from one million T cells fell short of true values. The long-lived group displayed more naive CD4+ cells, plus higher diversity, than the aged donors did.

This sequence originates from a woman aged 60 to 75 in good health. The V and J genes are TRBV6-2 or TRBV6-3 and TRBJ1-6, with a weak D call TRBD1 (6 bases). Sequencing used blood. CDR3: CASRHRPQGVGSPLHF. In nucleotides, the CDR3 is TGTGCCAGCAGACACCGTCCACAGGGCGTCGGATCACCCCTCCACTTT.